These 30 T cell receptor beta chains originate from one sample sequenced in a study of T cells in Graves' hyperthyroidism and ophthalmopathy. TCR beta CDR3 sequences were amplified from RNA transcripts. An initial round of RT-PCR targeting the TCR CDR3 relied on the HTBI primer set. TCRdb re-analysed the multiplex PCR reads in MiXCR, keeping a single row per CDR3 protein. There are about half a million distinct CDR3 sequences in the sample; roughly 15% occur only once, and about 29% lies in the top ten. Material for sequencing was blood. Source of these receptors: a woman in her 30s with Graves' ophthalmopathy.

CDR3 sequence: CASIHTPGQIYEQYF. The CDR3 DNA follows: TGTGCCAGCATCCACACCCCGGGACAGATCTACGAGCAGTACTTC. The chain joins TRBV2 to TRBJ2-7; 7 bases match TRBD1. The CDR3 runs to 15 residues. Germline assignment: CDR1 SNHLY and CDR2 FYNNEI. V shed 7 bases, J shed 3 bases, and the junction held 12 bases outside the gene matches.

This clonotype was counted only a few times. This sequence joins TRBV5-4 and TRBJ2-7; 7 positions match TRBD2. Unmatched junction bases numbered 9, after V lost 3 bases and J lost 3 bases. The CDR3 loop spans 15 amino acids. Germline loops: CDR1 SGHNT, CDR2 YYREEE (reference sequence). In nucleotides, the CDR3 is TGTGCCAGCAGCTACATGGGGGGAGGGGACTACGAGCAGTACTTC. It yields the protein CASSYMGGGDYEQYF.

This clonotype was counted at least ten times. This rearrangement joins TRBV20-1 to TRBJ2-1; 8 nucleotides align to TRBD2. CDR1 and CDR2 from the germline V gene are DFQATT and SNEGSKA (reference sequence). The CDR3 has 13 amino acids. J lost 5 bases, V lost 3 bases, and 3 bases had no gene match. The CDR3 region has the DNA TGCAGTGCTAGTGGGACTAGAGACAATGAGCAGTTCTTC. It translates to CSASGTRDNEQFF.

This clonotype was observed many times. The chain links TRBV6-1 to TRBJ2-1; D may be TRBD2 (6 bases). Germline V lookup: CDR1 MNHNS, CDR2 SASEGT. The V and J ends lost 6 bases and 0 bases respectively, with 12 bases between them. The CDR3 runs 15 residues. This chain's CDR3 is CASRPRRDSYNEQFF. The CDR3 DNA follows: TGTGCCAGCAGGCCTCGGAGGGACTCCTACAATGAGCAGTTCTTC.

This clonotype came up many times. The rearrangement uses TRBV2 and TRBJ1-2, with TRBD1 as a possible D gene (5 bases). The germline V gene has CDR1 SNHLY and CDR2 FYNNEI. The CDR3 spans 15 residues. V was pared by 0 bases and J by 9 bases, with 17 bases between. The CDR3 sequence: CASSEAGVTDLRYTF. The CDR3 DNA is TGTGCCAGCAGTGAAGCTGGTGTGACAGACCTGCGCTACACCTTC.

There are many counts of this clonotype. The chain recombines TRBV6-1 with TRBJ2-4, with D possibly TRBD1 on 6 matching bases. Trimming took off 7 bases at V and 7 bases at J, with 14 bases between the two ends. The germline V gene has CDR1 MNHNS and CDR2 SASEGT. The CDR3 consists of 13 residues. CDR3 in amino acids: CASTQRGKNIQYF. The CDR3 bases are TGTGCCAGCACACAGAGGGGGAAGAACATTCAGTACTTC.

The chain employs TRBV6-2 or TRBV6-3 and TRBJ2-5, with 7 positions matching TRBD2. The CDR3 has 13 residues. Looked up from germline, CDR1 is MNHEY and CDR2 is SVGEGT. J gave up 2 bases and V 7 bases, and 4 bases lay outside the gene matches. DNA of the CDR3: TGTGCCAGCACCCCTAGCGGACAAGAGACCCAGTACTTC. This translates into CASTPSGQETQYF.

The genes are TRBV12-3 or TRBV12-4 and TRBJ2-7; D is unresolved. V lost 1 base and J lost 2, with 12 bases in between. This CDR3 spans 15 amino acids. The CDR3 protein is CASSLEVFPPYEQYF. In nucleotides, the CDR3 is TGTGCCAGCAGTTTAGAGGTCTTCCCACCCTACGAGCAGTACTTC.

This clonotype was detected ten times or more. The chain joins TRBV18 to TRBJ2-5; D is perhaps TRBD2 (5 bases). Germline V gene data show CDR1 as KGHSH and CDR2 as LQKENI. V was cut by 2 bases and J by 2 bases, with 12 bases left in between. The CDR3 has 15 residues. The CDR3 spells CASSPSQTIQETQYF. The DNA for the CDR3 is TGTGCCAGCTCACCATCCCAGACTATACAAGAGACCCAGTACTTC.

This clonotype was recorded at least ten times. The chain has TRBV20-1 and TRBJ1-5; 8 bases line up with TRBD1. V trimming: 3 bases; J trimming: 5 bases; junction bases outside the gene matches: 9. Germline CDR1 and CDR2: DFQATT and SNEGSKA (reference sequence). This CDR3 spans 15 amino acids. Here the CDR3 reads CSASGIDRGDQPQHF. CDR3 sequence (DNA): TGCAGTGCTAGCGGTATCGACAGGGGCGATCAGCCCCAGCATTTT.

In its sample, this clonotype was seen many times. The chain uses TRBV3-1 and TRBJ2-3, with D unclear. Germline-derived CDR1 and CDR2 are LGHDT and YNNKEL (reference sequence). The ends were cut back, 2 bases at V and 9 bases at J, with 12 bases in the middle. The CDR3 length is 13 residues. The CDR3 DNA follows: TGTGCCAGCAGCCAACTGGGAACTCAAACGCAGTATTTT. This codes for CASSQLGTQTQYF.

This chain links TRBV27 with TRBJ1-4; D remains ambiguous. V gave up 2 bases and J gave up 6 bases, with 1 base separating them. The CDR3 is 11 residues long. CDR1 is MNHEY and CDR2 is SMNVEV in the germline V gene (reference sequence). The CDR3 sequence is CASSLHEKLFF. The CDR3 DNA reads as TGTGCCAGCAGTTTACATGAAAAACTGTTTTTT.

The table lists this clonotype with many counts. V and J are TRBV20-1 and TRBJ2-3, with 7 bases aligning to TRBD2. This CDR3 spans 16 amino acids. Per germline, CDR1 DFQATT and CDR2 SNEGSKA (reference sequence). J was trimmed by 2 bases and V by 5 bases; bases with no gene match: 13. CDR3 amino acids: CSAPTPGLWVTDTQYF. The CDR3 DNA sequence: TGCAGTGCTCCCACTCCGGGACTATGGGTCACAGATACGCAGTATTTT.

This clonotype was recorded at least ten times. This chain's CDR3 is CASSITSAEQFF. The CDR3 coding sequence is TGTGCCAGCAGCATTACTAGCGCTGAGCAGTTCTTC. The chain has TRBV7-9 and TRBJ2-1; 7 nucleotides match TRBD2. Germline V gene lookup returns CDR1 SEHNR and CDR2 FQNEAQ (reference sequence). This CDR3 contains 12 residues. Trimming removed 5 bases from V and 9 bases from J; junction bases left unmatched: 4.

The V gene is TRBV20-1, the J gene TRBJ1-1, with TRBD1 identical over 12 bases. Germline V gene sequence: CDR1 DFQATT, CDR2 SNEGSKA (reference sequence). The CDR3 runs to 15 residues. V lost 6 bases to trimming and J lost 6 bases; unmatched junction nucleotides: 11. The CDR3 here is CSAKSGTGGFPEAFF. The CDR3 DNA sequence: TGCAGTGCGAAGTCCGGGACAGGGGGCTTCCCTGAAGCTTTCTTT.

This chain links TRBV6-1 with TRBJ2-3, with 7 positions matching TRBD2. The CDR3 is 13 amino acids. The J segment lost 6 bases and the V segment lost 6 bases, leaving 6 bases of the junction unmatched. Germline V gene data show CDR1 as MNHNS and CDR2 as SASEGT. CDR3 sequence (DNA): TGTGCCAGCAGAGAGGTCGGGAGGGATACGCAGTATTTT. Its translation: CASREVGRDTQYF.

The rearrangement uses TRBV4-3 and TRBJ1-1, with 12 bases aligning to TRBD1. Germline V gene data show CDR1 as LGHNA and CDR2 as YSLEER. The V gene end was trimmed by 0 bases and the J gene end by 1 base; junction bases not matched to a gene: 6. The length of the CDR3 is 18 residues. CDR3 residues: CASSQDLTGQGANTEAFF. The CDR3 bases are TGCGCCAGCAGCCAAGATTTAACGGGACAGGGGGCGAACACTGAAGCTTTCTTT.

The CDR3 is CASSERDRGREKLFF. The CDR3 DNA is TGTGCCAGCAGCGAGCGGGACAGGGGGCGTGAAAAACTGTTTTTT. The chain is built from TRBV6-1 and TRBJ1-4; 12 bases match TRBD1. The CDR3 is 15 amino acids. Germline V gene sequence: CDR1 MNHNS, CDR2 SASEGT. V gave up 6 bases and J gave up 7 bases; unmatched junction bases: 6.

The chain joins TRBV27 to TRBJ2-3, with 15 bases lining up with TRBD2. The J segment lost 5 bases and the V segment lost 8 bases, leaving 5 bases of the junction unmatched. Germline CDR1 and CDR2: MNHEY and SMNVEV (reference sequence). The CDR3 covers 15 residues. The CDR3 DNA reads as TGTGCCAGCTCGGGACTAGCGGGAGGCGTAGATACGCAGTATTTT. Its translation is CASSGLAGGVDTQYF.

By sample fraction, this clonotype is medium-sized. The rearrangement joins TRBV11-2 to TRBJ2-3; no clear D gene. The CDR3 is made up of 13 amino acids. V lost 1 base and J lost 3, with 5 bases in between. Germline V CDR1 and CDR2: SGHAT, FQNNGV. CDR3 region: CASSLGITDTQYF. DNA for the CDR3: TGTGCCAGCAGCTTAGGGATAACAGATACGCAGTATTTT.

This clonotype was seen many times. The chain links TRBV7-9 to TRBJ2-7; D possibly matches TRBD1 or TRBD2 (5 bases each). Trimming took 3 bases from V and 2 from J, leaving 8 bases between them. The CDR3 sequence is 13 residues long. The germline gives CDR1 SEHNR, CDR2 FQNEAQ (reference sequence). For the CDR3, the DNA is TGTGCCAGCAGCTTCCAGGGACCCTACGAGCAGTACTTC. Translating gives CASSFQGPYEQYF.

This clonotype was counted many times. The chain has TRBV7-9 and TRBJ2-5; maybe TRBD1 (6 bases). CDR1 and CDR2 (germline): SEHNR, FQNEAQ (reference sequence). The CDR3 runs to 16 residues. Trimming left V 5 bases short and J 3 bases short, with 19 bases between. DNA for the CDR3: TGTGCCAGCAGCCTCCCATCCGGTGGGGGCGAAGAGACCCAGTACTTC. It codes for CASSLPSGGGEETQYF.

This clonotype has at least ten counts. The chain is built from TRBV20-1 and TRBJ1-2; 8 bases are shared with TRBD1. J was trimmed by 6 bases and V by 5 bases; bases with no gene match: 11. Germline values: CDR1 DFQATT, CDR2 SNEGSKA (reference sequence). This CDR3 region has 14 residues. This CDR3 reads CSAGVPRGLDGYTF. CDR3 bases: TGCAGTGCTGGAGTACCCAGGGGGCTGGATGGCTACACCTTC.

Ten or more counts support this clonotype. This chain links TRBV28 with TRBJ2-5; 14 bases align to TRBD2. The CDR3 has 18 residues. CDR1 and CDR2 from the germline V gene are MDHEN and SYDVKM. The trim removed 5 bases at V and 5 bases at J, leaving 13 bases unmatched. CDR3: CASSPGLAGGFGEETQYF. The CDR3 DNA reads as TGTGCCAGCAGTCCCGGACTAGCGGGAGGTTTCGGTGAGGAGACCCAGTACTTC.

This clonotype was seen many times. This chain links TRBV7-2 with TRBJ2-1, with D hard to call. Between the trimmed V and J ends, which lost 5 bases and 4 bases, there was a span of 12 bases. The germline V gene encodes CDR1 SGHTA and CDR2 FQGNSA. This CDR3 has 14 amino acids. The CDR3 protein is CASSLPARYNEQFF. As DNA, the CDR3 is TGTGCCAGCAGCCTCCCAGCCAGGTACAATGAGCAGTTCTTC. Full variable domain (missing parts from reference TRBV7-2 and TRBJ2-1): GAGVSQSPSNKVTEKGKDVELRCDPISGHTALYWYRQSLGQGLEFLIYFQGNSAPDKSGLPSDRFSAERTGGSVSTLTIQRTQQEDSAVYLCASSLPARYNEQFFGPGTRLTVL.

This clonotype was observed many times. The chain links TRBV30 to TRBJ2-7; TRBD1 agrees at 7 bases. Trimming at V came to 4 bases and at J to 3 bases, leaving 3 bases not matched to a gene. The V gene's germline CDR1 is GTSNPN and CDR2 SVGIG (reference sequence). The CDR3 totals 12 residues. Here the CDR3 DNA reads TGTGCCTGGACGGACAGGCTCTACGAGCAGTACTTC. It encodes CAWTDRLYEQYF.

This clonotype appeared a few times. The chain is built from TRBV7-2 and TRBJ1-2, with 9 bases fitting TRBD1. The germline V gene encodes CDR1 SGHTA and CDR2 FQGNSA. The CDR3 runs 14 residues. V shed 6 bases and J 6 bases; nucleotides not matched to a gene: 8. DNA of the CDR3: TGTGCCAGCAGGGCCGGGACAGGGTATAATGGCTACACCTTC. This encodes CASRAGTGYNGYTF. The full variable domain, with the rest looked up from reference TRBV7-2 and TRBJ1-2, is GAGVSQSPSNKVTEKGKDVELRCDPISGHTALYWYRQSLGQGLEFLIYFQGNSAPDKSGLPSDRFSAERTGGSVSTLTIQRTQQEDSAVYLCASRAGTGYNGYTFGSGTRLTVV.

This clonotype occurred many times. The chain combines TRBV20-1 with TRBJ2-1, with D possibly called TRBD1 or TRBD2 (5 bases each). Germline assignment: CDR1 DFQATT and CDR2 SNEGSKA (reference sequence). The CDR3 is made up of 13 amino acids. V was clipped by 8 bases and J by 2 bases, with 13 bases between them. This CDR3 is CSPRDHTYNEQFF. The CDR3 DNA follows: TGCAGTCCCCGGGACCACACCTACAATGAGCAGTTCTTC.

This clonotype was found many times. The V call is TRBV13, the J call TRBJ2-7; TRBD2 matches at 13 bases. V lost 4 bases, J lost 7 bases, and 7 bases stayed unmatched. Germline V lookup: CDR1 PRHDT, CDR2 FYEKMQ (reference sequence). The CDR3 consists of 15 residues. Here the CDR3 reads CASSSGLAGEKEQYF. The DNA for the CDR3 is TGTGCCAGCAGCTCAGGACTAGCGGGAGAGAAAGAGCAGTACTTC. The entire variable domain, with the rest obtained from reference TRBV13 and TRBJ2-7, is as follows: AAGVIQSPRHLIKEKRETATLKCYPIPRHDTVYWYQQGPGQDPQFLISFYEKMQSDKGSIPDRFSAQQFSDYHSELNMSSLELGDSALYFCASSSGLAGEKEQYFGPGTRLTVT.

This chain uses TRBV29-1 with TRBJ2-7, with a possible D match to TRBD1 (6 bases). V was trimmed by 6 bases and J by 0 bases, leaving 15 bases between them. This CDR3 has 14 residues. Germline CDR1 and CDR2: SQVTM and ANQGSEA. In DNA form, the CDR3 reads TGCAGCGTCCTCTCGACAGGTTACTCCTACGAGCAGTACTTC. Its translation is CSVLSTGYSYEQYF.